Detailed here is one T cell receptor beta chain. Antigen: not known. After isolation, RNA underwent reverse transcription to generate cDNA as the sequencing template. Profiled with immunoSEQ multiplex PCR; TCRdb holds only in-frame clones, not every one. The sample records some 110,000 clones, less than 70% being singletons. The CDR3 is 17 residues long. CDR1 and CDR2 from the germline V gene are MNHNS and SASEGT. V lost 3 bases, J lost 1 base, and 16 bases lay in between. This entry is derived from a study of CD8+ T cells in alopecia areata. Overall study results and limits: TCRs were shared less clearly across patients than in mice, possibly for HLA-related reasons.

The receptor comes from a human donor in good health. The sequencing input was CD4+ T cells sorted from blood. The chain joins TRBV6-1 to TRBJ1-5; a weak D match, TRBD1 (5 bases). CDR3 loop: CASSEGVRARSNQPQHF. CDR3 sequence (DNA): TGTGCCAGCAGTGAGGGGGTGAGGGCTAGGAGCAATCAGCCCCAGCATTTT.